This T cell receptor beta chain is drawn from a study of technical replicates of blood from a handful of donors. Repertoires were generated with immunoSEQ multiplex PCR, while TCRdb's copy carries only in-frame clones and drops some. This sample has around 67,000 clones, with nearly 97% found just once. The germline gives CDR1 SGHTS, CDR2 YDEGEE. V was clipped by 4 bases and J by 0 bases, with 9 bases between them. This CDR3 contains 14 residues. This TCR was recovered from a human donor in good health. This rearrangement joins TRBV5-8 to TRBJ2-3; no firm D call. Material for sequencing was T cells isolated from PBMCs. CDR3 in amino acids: CASSVRPSTDTQYF. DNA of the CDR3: TGTGCCAGCAGCGTTCGTCCTAGCACAGATACGCAGTATTTT.